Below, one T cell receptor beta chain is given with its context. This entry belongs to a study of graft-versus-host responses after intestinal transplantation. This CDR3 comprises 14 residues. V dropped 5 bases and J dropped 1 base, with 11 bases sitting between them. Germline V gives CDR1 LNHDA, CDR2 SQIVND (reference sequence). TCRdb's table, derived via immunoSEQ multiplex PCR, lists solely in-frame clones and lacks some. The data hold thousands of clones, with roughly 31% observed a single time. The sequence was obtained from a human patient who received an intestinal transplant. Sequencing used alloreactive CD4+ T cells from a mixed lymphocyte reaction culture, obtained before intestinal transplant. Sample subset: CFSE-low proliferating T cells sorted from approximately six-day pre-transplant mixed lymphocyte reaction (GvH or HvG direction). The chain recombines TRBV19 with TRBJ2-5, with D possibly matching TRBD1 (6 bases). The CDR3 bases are TGTGCCAGTAGTTTACAGGGTCCCCAAGAGACCCAGTACTTC. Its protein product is CASSLQGPQETQYF.